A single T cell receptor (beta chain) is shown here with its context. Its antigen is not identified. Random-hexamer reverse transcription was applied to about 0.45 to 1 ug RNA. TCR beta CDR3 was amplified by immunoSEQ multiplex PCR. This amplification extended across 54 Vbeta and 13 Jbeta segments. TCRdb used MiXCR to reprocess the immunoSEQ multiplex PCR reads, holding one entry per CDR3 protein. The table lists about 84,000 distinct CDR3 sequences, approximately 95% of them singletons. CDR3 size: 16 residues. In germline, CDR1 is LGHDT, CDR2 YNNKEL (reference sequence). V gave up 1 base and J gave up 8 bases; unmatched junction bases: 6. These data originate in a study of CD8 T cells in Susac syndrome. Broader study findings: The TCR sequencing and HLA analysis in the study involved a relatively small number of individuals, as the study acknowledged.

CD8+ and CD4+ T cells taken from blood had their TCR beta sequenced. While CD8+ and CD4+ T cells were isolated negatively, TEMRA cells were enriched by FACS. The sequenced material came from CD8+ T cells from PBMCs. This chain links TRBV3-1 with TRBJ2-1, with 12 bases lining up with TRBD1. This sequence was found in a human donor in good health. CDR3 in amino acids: CASSQAGTGGMDEQFF. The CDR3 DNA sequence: TGTGCCAGCAGCCAAGCGGGGACAGGGGGCATGGATGAGCAGTTCTTC.